This TCR beta chain was profiled in a study of response to subunit inactivated influenza vaccine. MiXCR, applied by TCRdb to the RT-PCR reads, yields one record per CDR3 protein. The sample has around 530,000 distinct CDR3 sequences; approximately 17% are singletons. Study observations and caveats: After each seasonal influenza vaccination, few new T cells are recruited, the authors suggested.

Comment on this clonotype: Its antigen remains unknown.

Germline V gene lookup returns CDR1 SQVTM and CDR2 ANQGSEA. The CDR3 has 13 residues. Trimming took off 0 bases at V and 7 bases at J, with 9 bases between the two ends. The chain joins TRBV29-1 to TRBJ1-4; D gene unclear. This specimen consisted of CD4+ T cells sorted from PBMCs, obtained less than 30 months after vaccination. This receptor was identified in a man between 50 and 75 years old who received an inactivated influenza vaccine. In nucleotides, the CDR3 is TGCAGCGTTGAAGATCGGAGGAGTGAAAAACTGTTTTTT. The encoded protein is CSVEDRRSEKLFF.